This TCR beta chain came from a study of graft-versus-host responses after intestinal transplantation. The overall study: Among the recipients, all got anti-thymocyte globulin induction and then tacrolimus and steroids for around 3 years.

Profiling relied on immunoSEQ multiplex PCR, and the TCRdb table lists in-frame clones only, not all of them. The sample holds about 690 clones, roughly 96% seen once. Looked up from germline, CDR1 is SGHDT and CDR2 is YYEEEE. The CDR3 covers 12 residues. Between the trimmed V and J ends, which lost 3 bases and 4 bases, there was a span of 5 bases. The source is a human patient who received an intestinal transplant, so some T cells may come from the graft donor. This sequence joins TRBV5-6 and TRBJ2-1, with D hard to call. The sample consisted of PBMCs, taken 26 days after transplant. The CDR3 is CASSWGYNEQFF. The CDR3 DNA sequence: TGTGCCAGCAGCTGGGGATACAATGAGCAGTTCTTC.